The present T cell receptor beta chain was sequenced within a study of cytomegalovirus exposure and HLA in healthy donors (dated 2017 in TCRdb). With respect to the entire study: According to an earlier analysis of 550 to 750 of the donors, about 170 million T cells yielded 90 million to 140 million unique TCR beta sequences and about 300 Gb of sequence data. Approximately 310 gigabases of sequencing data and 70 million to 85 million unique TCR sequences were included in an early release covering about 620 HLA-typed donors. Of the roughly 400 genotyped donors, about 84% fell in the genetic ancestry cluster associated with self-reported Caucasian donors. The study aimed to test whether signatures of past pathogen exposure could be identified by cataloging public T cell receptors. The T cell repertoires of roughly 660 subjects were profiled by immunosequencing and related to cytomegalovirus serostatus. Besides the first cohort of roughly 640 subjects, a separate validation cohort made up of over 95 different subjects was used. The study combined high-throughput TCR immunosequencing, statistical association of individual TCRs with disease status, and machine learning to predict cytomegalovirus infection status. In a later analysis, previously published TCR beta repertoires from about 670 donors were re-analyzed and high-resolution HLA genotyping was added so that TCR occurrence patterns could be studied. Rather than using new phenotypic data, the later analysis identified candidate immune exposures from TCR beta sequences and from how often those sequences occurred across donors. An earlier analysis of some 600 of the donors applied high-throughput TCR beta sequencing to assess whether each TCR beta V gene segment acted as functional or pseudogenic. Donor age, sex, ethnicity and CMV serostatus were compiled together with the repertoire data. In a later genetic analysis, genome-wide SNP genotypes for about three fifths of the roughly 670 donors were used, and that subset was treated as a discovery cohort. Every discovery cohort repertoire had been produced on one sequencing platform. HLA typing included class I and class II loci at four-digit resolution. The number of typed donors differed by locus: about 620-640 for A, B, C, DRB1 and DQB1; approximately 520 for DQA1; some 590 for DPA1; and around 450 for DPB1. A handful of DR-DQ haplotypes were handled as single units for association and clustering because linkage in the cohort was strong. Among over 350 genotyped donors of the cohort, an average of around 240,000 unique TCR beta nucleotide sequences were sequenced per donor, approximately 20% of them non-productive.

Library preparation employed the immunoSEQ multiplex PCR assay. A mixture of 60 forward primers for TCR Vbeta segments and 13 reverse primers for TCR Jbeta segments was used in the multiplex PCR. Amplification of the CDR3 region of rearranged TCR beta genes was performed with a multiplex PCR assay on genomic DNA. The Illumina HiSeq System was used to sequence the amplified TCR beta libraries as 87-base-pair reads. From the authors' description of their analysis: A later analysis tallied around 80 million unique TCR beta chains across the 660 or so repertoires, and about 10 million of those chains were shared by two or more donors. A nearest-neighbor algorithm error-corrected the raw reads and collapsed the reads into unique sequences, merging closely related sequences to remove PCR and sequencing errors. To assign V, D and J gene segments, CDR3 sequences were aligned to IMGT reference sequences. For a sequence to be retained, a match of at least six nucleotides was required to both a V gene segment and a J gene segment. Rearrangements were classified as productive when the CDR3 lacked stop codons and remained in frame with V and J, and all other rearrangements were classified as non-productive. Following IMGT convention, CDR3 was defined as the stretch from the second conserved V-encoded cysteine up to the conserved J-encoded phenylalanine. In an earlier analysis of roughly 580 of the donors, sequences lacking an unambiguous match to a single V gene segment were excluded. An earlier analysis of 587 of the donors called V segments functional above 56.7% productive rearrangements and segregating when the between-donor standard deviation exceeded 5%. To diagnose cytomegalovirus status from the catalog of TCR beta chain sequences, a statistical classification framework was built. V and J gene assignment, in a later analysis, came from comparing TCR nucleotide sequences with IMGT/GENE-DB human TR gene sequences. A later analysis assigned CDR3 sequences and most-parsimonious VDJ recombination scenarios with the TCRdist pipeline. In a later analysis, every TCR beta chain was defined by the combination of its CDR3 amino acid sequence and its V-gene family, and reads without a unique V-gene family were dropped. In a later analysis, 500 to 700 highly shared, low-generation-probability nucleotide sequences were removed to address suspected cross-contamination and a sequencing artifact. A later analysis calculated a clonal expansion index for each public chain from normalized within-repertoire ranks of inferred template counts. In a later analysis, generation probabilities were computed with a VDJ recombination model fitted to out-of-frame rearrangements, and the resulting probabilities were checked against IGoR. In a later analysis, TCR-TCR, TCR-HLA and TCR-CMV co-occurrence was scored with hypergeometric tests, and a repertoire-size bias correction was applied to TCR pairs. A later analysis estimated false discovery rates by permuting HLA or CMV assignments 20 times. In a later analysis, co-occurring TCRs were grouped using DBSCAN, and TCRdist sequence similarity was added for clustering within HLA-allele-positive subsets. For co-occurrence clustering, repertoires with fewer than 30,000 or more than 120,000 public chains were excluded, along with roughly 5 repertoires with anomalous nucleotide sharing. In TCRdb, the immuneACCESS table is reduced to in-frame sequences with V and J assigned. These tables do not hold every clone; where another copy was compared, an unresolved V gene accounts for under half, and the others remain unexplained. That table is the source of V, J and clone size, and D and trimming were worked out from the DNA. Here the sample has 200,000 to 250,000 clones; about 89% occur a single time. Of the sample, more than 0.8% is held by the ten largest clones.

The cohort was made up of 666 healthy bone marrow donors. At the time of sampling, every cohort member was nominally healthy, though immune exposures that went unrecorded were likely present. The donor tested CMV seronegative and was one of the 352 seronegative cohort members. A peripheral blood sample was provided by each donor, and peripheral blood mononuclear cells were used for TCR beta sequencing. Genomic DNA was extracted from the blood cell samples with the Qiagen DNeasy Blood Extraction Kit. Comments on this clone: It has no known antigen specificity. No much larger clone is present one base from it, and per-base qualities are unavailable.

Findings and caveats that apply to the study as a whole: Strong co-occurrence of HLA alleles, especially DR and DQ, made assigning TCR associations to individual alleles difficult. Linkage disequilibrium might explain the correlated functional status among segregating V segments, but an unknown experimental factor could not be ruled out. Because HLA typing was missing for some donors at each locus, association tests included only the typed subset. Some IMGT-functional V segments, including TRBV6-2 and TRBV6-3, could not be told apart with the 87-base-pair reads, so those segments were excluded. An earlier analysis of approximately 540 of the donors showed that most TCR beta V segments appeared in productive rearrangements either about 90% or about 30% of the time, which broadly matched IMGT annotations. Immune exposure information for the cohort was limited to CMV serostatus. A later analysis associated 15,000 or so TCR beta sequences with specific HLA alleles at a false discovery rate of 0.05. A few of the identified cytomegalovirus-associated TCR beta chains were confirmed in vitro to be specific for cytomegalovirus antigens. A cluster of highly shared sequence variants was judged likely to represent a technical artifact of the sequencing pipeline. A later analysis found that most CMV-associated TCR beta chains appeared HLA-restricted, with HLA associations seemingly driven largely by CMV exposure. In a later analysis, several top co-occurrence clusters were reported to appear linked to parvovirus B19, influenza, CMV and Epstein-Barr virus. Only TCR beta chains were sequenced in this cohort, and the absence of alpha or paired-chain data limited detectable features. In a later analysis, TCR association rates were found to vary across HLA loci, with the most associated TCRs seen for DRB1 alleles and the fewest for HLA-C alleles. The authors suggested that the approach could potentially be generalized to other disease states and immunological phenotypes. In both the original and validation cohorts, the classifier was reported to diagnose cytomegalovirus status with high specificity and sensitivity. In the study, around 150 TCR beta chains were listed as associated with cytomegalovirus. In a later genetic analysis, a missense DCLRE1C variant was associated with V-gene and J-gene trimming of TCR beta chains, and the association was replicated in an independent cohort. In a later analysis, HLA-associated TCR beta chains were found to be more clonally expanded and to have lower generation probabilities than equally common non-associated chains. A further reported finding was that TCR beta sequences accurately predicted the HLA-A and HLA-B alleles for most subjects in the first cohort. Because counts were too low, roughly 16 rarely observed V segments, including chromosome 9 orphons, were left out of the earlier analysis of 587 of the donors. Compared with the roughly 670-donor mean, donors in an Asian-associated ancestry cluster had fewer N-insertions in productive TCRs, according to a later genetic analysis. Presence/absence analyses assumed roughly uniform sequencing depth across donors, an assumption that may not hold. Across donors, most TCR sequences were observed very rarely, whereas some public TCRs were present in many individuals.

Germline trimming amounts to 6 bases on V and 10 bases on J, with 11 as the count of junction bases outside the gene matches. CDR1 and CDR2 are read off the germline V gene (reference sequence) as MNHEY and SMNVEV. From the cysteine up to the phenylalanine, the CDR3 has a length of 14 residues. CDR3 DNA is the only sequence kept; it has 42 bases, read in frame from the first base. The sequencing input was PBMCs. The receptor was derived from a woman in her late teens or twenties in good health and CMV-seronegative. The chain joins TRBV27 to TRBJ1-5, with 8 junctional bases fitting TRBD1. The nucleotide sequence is TGTGCCAGCAGCATAGGACAGGGTGGGTTTCCCCAGCATTTT. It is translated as CASSIGQGGFPQHF.